Presented here are 24 T cell receptor beta chains from one specimen sequenced in a study of OX40 agonist ivuxolimab in advanced cancers. Clones were sequenced by immunoSEQ multiplex PCR, and TCRdb holds only the in-frame ones, with some missing. This table holds about 61,000 clones, around 83% found once. Sample: CD4+ or CD8+ T cells sorted from blood, taken in a trial of the OX40 agonist ivuxolimab. The source is an adult with an advanced solid tumor such as melanoma, head and neck, liver or kidney cancer.

The J gene is TRBJ2-7, the V gene TRBV18; no firm D call. Trimming cost V 6 bases and J 3 bases, with 12 bases left between them. The CDR3 sequence is 13 residues long. Per germline, CDR1 KGHSH and CDR2 LQKENI. CDR3 sequence (DNA): TGTGCCAGCTCCGGGCCAAACCTCTACGAGCAGTACTTC. This sequence encodes CASSGPNLYEQYF. Drawing the rest from reference TRBV18 and TRBJ2-7, the complete variable domain is NAGVMQNPRHLVRRRGQEARLRCSPMKGHSHVYWYRQLPEEGLKFMVYLQKENIIDESGMPKERFSAEFPKEGPSILRIQQVVRGDSAAYFCASSGPNLYEQYFGPGTRLTVT.

The chain employs TRBV5-1 and TRBJ2-2; TRBD1 matches at 9 bases. The V and J ends lost 4 bases and 4 bases, in that order; junction bases with no gene match: 8. CDR3 size: 16 residues. Germline V gene data show CDR1 as SGHRS and CDR2 as YFSETQ. The CDR3 is CASSLYRDRVTGELFF. Written as DNA, the CDR3 is TGCGCCAGCAGCCTTTACCGGGACAGGGTCACCGGGGAGCTGTTTTTT.

This clone was observed a handful of times. V gene TRBV4-2 combines with J gene TRBJ2-7, with D perhaps matching TRBD1 (5 bases). Germline assignment: CDR1 LGHNA and CDR2 YNFKEQ. Trimming removed 0 bases from V and 3 bases from J, with 12 bases in between. The CDR3 runs 15 residues. The DNA of the CDR3 is TGTGCCAGCAGCCAAGAGGTTAGGGGCCACTACGAGCAGTACTTC. It is translated as CASSQEVRGHYEQYF.

The chain combines TRBV6-1 with TRBJ1-5; no clear D. CDR1 and CDR2 (germline): MNHNS, SASEGT. V lost 6 bases and J 4 bases, leaving 10 bases between the germline ends. The CDR3 runs to 13 residues. The CDR3 sequence is CASRIQVNQPQHF. The CDR3 nucleotides read TGTGCCAGCAGGATCCAGGTTAATCAGCCCCAGCATTTT.

The chain uses TRBV2 and TRBJ1-2; no reliable D call. Germline-derived CDR1 and CDR2 are SNHLY and FYNNEI. This CDR3 has 14 residues. V lost 4 bases, J lost 8 bases, and 17 bases lay in between. Written as DNA, the CDR3 is TGTGCCAGCAGTGGCCGAGGTACCTTCACGGGCTACACCTTC. Protein: CASSGRGTFTGYTF.

This chain connects TRBV6-5 to TRBJ2-3; D may be TRBD1 (5 bases). Looked up from germline, CDR1 is MNHEY and CDR2 is SVGAGI. The CDR3 is made up of 13 amino acids. Trimming pared 5 bases from V and 3 bases from J, leaving 9 bases between. CDR3 region: CASSQGGTDTQYF. Written as DNA, the CDR3 is TGTGCCAGCAGTCAGGGTGGAACAGATACGCAGTATTTT.

This chain uses TRBV6-1 with TRBJ2-2, with 7 bases that match TRBD1. Germline V gene sequence: CDR1 MNHNS, CDR2 SASEGT. J was trimmed by 7 bases and V by 5 bases; bases with no gene match: 7. CDR3 size: 14 residues. The CDR3 DNA follows: TGTGCCAGCAGTAACGGACAGGCCGTCGGGGAGCTGTTTTTT. Translation gives CASSNGQAVGELFF.

The chain combines TRBV10-3 with TRBJ2-1; 13 bases are a match to TRBD2. The CDR3 extends over 15 amino acids. After removal of 11 bases from V and 7 bases from J, the junction contained 11 bases not matched to a gene. The V gene's germline CDR1 is ENHRY and CDR2 SYGVKD. CDR3 DNA sequence: TGTGCCGTCGGGGACGGACTAGCGGGGGTAAATGAGCAGTTCTTC. Protein product: CAVGDGLAGVNEQFF.

This clone was seen just once. This rearrangement joins TRBV14 to TRBJ1-1; 7 bases match TRBD1. V lost 0 bases and J lost 2; bases outside the gene matches: 6. Germline assignment: CDR1 SGHDN and CDR2 FVKESK. The CDR3 extends over 16 amino acids. The CDR3 DNA is TGTGCCAGCAGCCAAGATGGGACAGCAGGAAACACTGAAGCTTTCTTT. This codes for CASSQDGTAGNTEAFF.

V usage is TRBV11-1 and J usage is TRBJ1-2, with TRBD1 identical over 7 bases. The CDR3 is made up of 14 amino acids. Germline loops: CDR1 SGHAT, CDR2 FQDESV (reference sequence). V lost 6 bases and J lost 4; bases outside the gene matches: 8. Here the CDR3 reads CASRRQGDVYGYTF. The CDR3 DNA is TGTGCCAGCAGGAGACAGGGAGACGTCTATGGCTACACCTTC.

The CDR3 here is CAIKKQGADTDTQYF. In DNA form, the CDR3 reads TGTGCCATCAAAAAACAGGGGGCGGACACAGATACGCAGTATTTT. The chain links TRBV10-3 to TRBJ2-3, with 9 bases identical to TRBD1. CDR3 length equals 15 residues. With V trimmed by 7 bases and J by 2 bases, 7 bases remained unmatched. Germline V gives CDR1 ENHRY, CDR2 SYGVKD.

The gene calls are TRBV2 and TRBJ1-1; D remains ambiguous. The CDR3 runs to 17 residues. V lost 4 bases and J lost 8, with 26 bases in between. Germline CDR1 is SNHLY and CDR2 is FYNNEI. The CDR3 sequence is CASSGRSGRHLPSEAFF. The CDR3 region has the DNA TGTGCCAGCAGTGGCCGATCCGGCAGACACCTTCCCTCGGAAGCTTTCTTT. Drawing the rest from reference TRBV2 and TRBJ1-1, the complete variable domain is EPEVTQTPSHQVTQMGQEVILRCVPISNHLYFYWYRQILGQKVEFLVSFYNNEISEKSEIFDDQFSVERPDGSNFTLKIRSTKLEDSAMYFCASSGRSGRHLPSEAFFGQGTRLTVV.

The rearrangement joins TRBV7-8 to TRBJ1-1; TRBD1 is a possible D gene (6 bases). There are 15 residues in the CDR3. Germline CDR1 SGHVS, CDR2 FQNEAQ. V lost 2 bases and J 4 bases, leaving 14 bases between the germline ends. DNA for the CDR3: TGTGCCAGCAGCTTACAGGAGGCAGGGGTCACTGAAGCTTTCTTT. This sequence encodes CASSLQEAGVTEAFF.

The chain uses TRBV30 and TRBJ2-5; 8 bases are shared with TRBD1. Per the germline V gene, CDR1 is GTSNPN and CDR2 is SVGIG (reference sequence). J was trimmed by 3 bases and V by 1 base; bases with no gene match: 10. CDR3 size: 16 residues. The CDR3 protein is CAWSEDGRGQEETQYF. Here the CDR3 DNA reads TGTGCCTGGAGTGAAGATGGCAGGGGGCAAGAAGAGACCCAGTACTTC. Variable domain in full (rest from reference TRBV30 and TRBJ2-5): SQTIHQWPATLVQPVGSPLSLECTVEGTSNPNLYWYRQAAGRGLQLLFYSVGIGQISSEVPQNLSASRPQDRQFILSSKKLLLSDSGFYLCAWSEDGRGQEETQYFGPGTRLLVL.

A word on this clone: Mismatch with germline at one junction end may stem from a read error. The CDR3 loop is CASSLVSSGETQYF. Here the CDR3 DNA reads TGTGCTAGCAGCTTAGTAAGCAGCGGGGAGACCCAGTACTTC. The V and J genes are TRBV7-7 and TRBJ2-5; tentatively, D is TRBD2 (6 bases). The CDR3 runs to 14 residues. The germline CDR1 and CDR2 sequences are SSHAT and FNYEAQ (reference sequence).

The chain couples TRBV7-3 to TRBJ2-3, with D hard to call. CDR3 length equals 14 residues. Germline V CDR1 and CDR2: SGHTA, FQGTGA. Trimming removed 3 bases from V and 0 bases from J, with 7 bases in between. The DNA for the CDR3 is TGTGCCAGCAGCTTGGCGGTGAGCACAGATACGCAGTATTTT. Translating gives CASSLAVSTDTQYF.

The V and J genes are TRBV7-6 and TRBJ2-5; no definite D call. Germline assignment: CDR1 SGHVS and CDR2 FNYEAQ. CDR3 length: 16 amino acids. Trimming left V 0 bases short and J 0 bases short, with 11 bases between. The CDR3 loop reads CASSLALTADQETQYF. The CDR3 nucleotides read TGTGCCAGCAGCTTAGCCCTTACGGCGGACCAAGAGACCCAGTACTTC.

V usage is TRBV11-2 and J usage is TRBJ2-7; no reliable D call. The V gene's germline CDR1 is SGHAT and CDR2 FQNNGV. V lost 5 bases and J lost 5, with 13 bases in between. The CDR3 runs to 13 residues. This CDR3 is CASSIGQLNEQYF. CDR3 bases: TGTGCCAGCAGCATCGGTCAGCTCAACGAGCAGTACTTC.

The chain joins TRBV28 to TRBJ1-1, with unresolved D. Germline lookup yields CDR1 MDHEN and CDR2 SYDVKM. V lost 5 bases and J 1 base, leaving 17 bases between the germline ends. CDR3 length: 16 residues. The CDR3 spells CASSTTWTEKNTEAFF. CDR3 DNA sequence: TGTGCCAGCAGTACGACCTGGACGGAAAAGAACACTGAAGCTTTCTTT.

The chain links TRBV11-1 to TRBJ1-1; D not certain. The CDR3 spans 14 residues. Germline CDR1 and CDR2: SGHAT and FQDESV (reference sequence). The V end was cut by 5 bases, the J end by 6 bases, with 16 bases between. The CDR3 sequence: CASSQVGLSAEAFF. CDR3 nucleotides: TGTGCCAGCAGCCAGGTGGGATTGAGTGCTGAAGCTTTCTTT.

The chain links TRBV10-2 to TRBJ2-7; D tentatively reads TRBD1 or TRBD2 (6 bases each). The CDR3 runs 16 residues. Trimming pared 3 bases from V and 0 bases from J, leaving 15 bases between. Germline V gene data show CDR1 as WSHSY and CDR2 as SAAADI. This CDR3 reads CASSDLLGGSSYEQYF. CDR3 sequence (DNA): TGCGCCAGCAGTGATCTCCTAGGGGGGAGCTCCTACGAGCAGTACTTC.

V usage is TRBV10-3 and J usage is TRBJ1-5; TRBD1 is a possible D gene (6 bases). Germline-derived CDR1 and CDR2 are ENHRY and SYGVKD. Trimming removed 10 bases at V and 3 bases at J, with 19 bases between. This CDR3 has 15 residues. The CDR3 spells CATTPKGGSNQPQHF. CDR3 coding DNA: TGTGCCACCACCCCGAAAGGGGGTTCCAATCAGCCCCAGCATTTT.

The gene calls are TRBV18 and TRBJ1-5; D gene unclear. Looked up from germline, CDR1 is KGHSH and CDR2 is LQKENI. The CDR3 has 13 amino acids. Trimming left V 5 bases short and J 6 bases short, with 11 bases between. CDR3 coding DNA: TGTGCCAGCTCAACCGATCCAGGTCAGCCCCAGCATTTT. This translates into CASSTDPGQPQHF.

V usage is TRBV28 and J usage is TRBJ2-7, with 9 nucleotides matching TRBD2. The germline V gene encodes CDR1 MDHEN and CDR2 SYDVKM. V shed 6 bases, J shed 2 bases, and the junction held 11 bases outside the gene matches. The CDR3 runs to 16 residues. The CDR3 sequence is CASSGWGLAGTYEQYF. The CDR3 DNA is TGTGCCAGCAGCGGTTGGGGCCTAGCGGGAACCTACGAGCAGTACTTC.